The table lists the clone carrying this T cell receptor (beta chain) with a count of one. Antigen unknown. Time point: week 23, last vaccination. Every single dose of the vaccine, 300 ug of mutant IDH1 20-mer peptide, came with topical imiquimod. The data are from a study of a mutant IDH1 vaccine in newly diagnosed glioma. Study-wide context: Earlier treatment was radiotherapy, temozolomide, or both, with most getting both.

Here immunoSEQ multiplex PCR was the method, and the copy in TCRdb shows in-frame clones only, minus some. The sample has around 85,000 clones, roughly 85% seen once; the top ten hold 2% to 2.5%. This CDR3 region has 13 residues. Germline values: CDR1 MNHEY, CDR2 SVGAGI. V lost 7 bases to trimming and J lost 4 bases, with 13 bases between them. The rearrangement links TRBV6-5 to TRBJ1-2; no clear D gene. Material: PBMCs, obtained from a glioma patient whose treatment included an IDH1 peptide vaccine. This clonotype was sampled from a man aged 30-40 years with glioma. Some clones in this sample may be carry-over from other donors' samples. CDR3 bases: TGTGCCAGCAAAACCGGACCGAGCTATGGCTACACCTTC. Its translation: CASKTGPSYGYTF.